This T cell receptor beta chain was sequenced in a study of shared clonotypes between healthy human individuals. The repertoire was sequenced with immunoSEQ multiplex PCR; TCRdb's copy has only in-frame clones and lacks some. Of 400,000 to 600,000 clones listed, more than 75% are singletons. This CDR3 contains 12 residues. CDR1 is SNHLY and CDR2 is FYNNEI in the germline V gene. Losses at the gene ends were 8 bases for V and 4 bases for J; bases not matched to a gene: 3. This clone was detected only once. The sequenced sample was PBMCs. This clonotype originated in a woman aged 40 to 49 in good health. Some clones in this sample may be carry-over from other donors' samples. The rearrangement uses TRBV2 and TRBJ2-7, with TRBD2 matching over 9 bases. CDR3 in amino acids: CASGTSSYEQYF. The CDR3 nucleotides read TGTGCCAGCGGGACTAGCTCTTACGAGCAGTACTTC.